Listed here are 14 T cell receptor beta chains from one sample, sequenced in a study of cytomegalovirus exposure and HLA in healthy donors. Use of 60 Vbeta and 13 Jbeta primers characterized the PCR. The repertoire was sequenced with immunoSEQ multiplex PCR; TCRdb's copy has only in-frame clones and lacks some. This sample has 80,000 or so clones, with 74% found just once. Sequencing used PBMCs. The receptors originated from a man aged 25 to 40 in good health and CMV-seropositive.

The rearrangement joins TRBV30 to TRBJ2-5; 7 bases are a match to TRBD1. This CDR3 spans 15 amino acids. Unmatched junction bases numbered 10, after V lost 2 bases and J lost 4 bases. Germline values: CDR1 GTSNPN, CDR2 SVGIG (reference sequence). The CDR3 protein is CAWSPHDRVRETQYF. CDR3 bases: TGTGCCTGGAGTCCCCACGACAGGGTGAGAGAGACCCAGTACTTC. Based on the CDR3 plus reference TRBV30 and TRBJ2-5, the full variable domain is SQTIHQWPATLVQPVGSPLSLECTVEGTSNPNLYWYRQAAGRGLQLLFYSVGIGQISSEVPQNLSASRPQDRQFILSSKKLLLSDSGFYLCAWSPHDRVRETQYFGPGTRLLVL.

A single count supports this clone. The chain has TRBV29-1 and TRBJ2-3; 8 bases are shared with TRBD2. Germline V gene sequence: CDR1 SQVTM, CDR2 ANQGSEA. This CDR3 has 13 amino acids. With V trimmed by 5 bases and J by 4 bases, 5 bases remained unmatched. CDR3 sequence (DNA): TGCAGCGTTCTCACTAGCGGTCCAGATACGCAGTATTTT. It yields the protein CSVLTSGPDTQYF.

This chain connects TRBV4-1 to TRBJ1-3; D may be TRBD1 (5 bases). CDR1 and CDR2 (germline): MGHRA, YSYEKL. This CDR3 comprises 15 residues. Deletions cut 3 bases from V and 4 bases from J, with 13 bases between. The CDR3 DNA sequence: TGCGCCAGCAGCCAGGCAGACAGTTTCGGAAACACCATATATTTT. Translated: CASSQADSFGNTIYF.

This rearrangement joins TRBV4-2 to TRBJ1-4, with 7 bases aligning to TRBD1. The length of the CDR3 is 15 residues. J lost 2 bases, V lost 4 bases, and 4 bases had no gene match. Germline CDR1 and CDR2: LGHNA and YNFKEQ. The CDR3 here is CASSRETGTNEKLFF. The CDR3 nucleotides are TGTGCCAGCAGCCGGGAGACAGGGACTAATGAAAAACTGTTTTTT.

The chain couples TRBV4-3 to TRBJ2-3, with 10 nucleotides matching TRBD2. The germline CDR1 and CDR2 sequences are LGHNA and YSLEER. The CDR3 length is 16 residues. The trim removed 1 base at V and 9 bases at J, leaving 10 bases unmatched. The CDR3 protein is CASSQASGSSKGTQYF. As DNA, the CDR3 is TGCGCCAGCAGCCAAGCTAGCGGGAGTAGCAAGGGGACGCAGTATTTT.

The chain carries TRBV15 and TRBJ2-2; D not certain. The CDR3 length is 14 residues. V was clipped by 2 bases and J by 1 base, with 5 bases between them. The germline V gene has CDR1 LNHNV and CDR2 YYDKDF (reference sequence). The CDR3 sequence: CATSRSRNTGELFF. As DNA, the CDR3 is TGTGCCACCAGCAGAAGCCGGAACACCGGGGAGCTGTTTTTT.

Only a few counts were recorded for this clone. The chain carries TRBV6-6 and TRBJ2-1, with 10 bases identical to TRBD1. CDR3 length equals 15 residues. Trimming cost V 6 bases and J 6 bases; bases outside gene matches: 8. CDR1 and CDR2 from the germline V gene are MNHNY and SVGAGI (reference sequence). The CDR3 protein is CASRGGQGIRNEQFF. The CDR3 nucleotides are TGTGCCAGCAGGGGGGGACAGGGGATTCGCAATGAGCAGTTCTTC.

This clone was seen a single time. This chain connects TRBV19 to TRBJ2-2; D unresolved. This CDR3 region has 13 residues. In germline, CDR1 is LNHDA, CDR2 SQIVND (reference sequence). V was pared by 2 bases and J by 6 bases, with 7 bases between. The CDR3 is CASSIISAGELFF. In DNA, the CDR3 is TGTGCCAGTAGTATAATTAGTGCCGGGGAGCTGTTTTTT.

The CDR3 DNA reads TGTGCCAGCAGCTTATTCCCTAGCGGAAAACACACCGGGGAGCTGTTTTTT. This encodes CASSLFPSGKHTGELFF. The rearrangement links TRBV7-8 to TRBJ2-2; 7 bases are shared with TRBD2. This CDR3 region has 17 residues. After removal of 2 bases from V and 3 bases from J, the junction contained 9 bases not matched to a gene. Germline loops: CDR1 SGHVS, CDR2 FQNEAQ.

Here the CDR3 reads CASSPGGGSGYEQYF. In DNA form, the CDR3 reads TGTGCCAGCTCGCCGGGAGGGGGTAGCGGCTACGAGCAGTACTTC. The chain links TRBV18 to TRBJ2-7; TRBD2 matches 8 bases. V shed 6 bases and J 3 bases; nucleotides not matched to a gene: 10. This CDR3 spans 15 amino acids. Germline lookup yields CDR1 KGHSH and CDR2 LQKENI. The full variable domain, its missing parts supplied by reference TRBV18 and TRBJ2-7, is NAGVMQNPRHLVRRRGQEARLRCSPMKGHSHVYWYRQLPEEGLKFMVYLQKENIIDESGMPKERFSAEFPKEGPSILRIQQVVRGDSAAYFCASSPGGGSGYEQYFGPGTRLTVT.

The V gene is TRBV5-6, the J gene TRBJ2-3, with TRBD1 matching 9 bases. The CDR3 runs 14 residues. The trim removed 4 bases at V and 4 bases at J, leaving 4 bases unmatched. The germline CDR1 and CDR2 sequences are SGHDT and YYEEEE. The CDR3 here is CASSRDRAADTQYF. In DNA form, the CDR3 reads TGTGCCAGCAGCCGGGACAGGGCCGCAGATACGCAGTATTTT.

In nucleotides, the CDR3 is TGTGCCACCTCAGGGTACCCCACAGATACGCAGTATTTT. Amino acids: CATSGYPTDTQYF. The chain employs TRBV15 and TRBJ2-3, with TRBD1 as a possible D gene (5 bases). Per the germline V gene, CDR1 is LNHNV and CDR2 is YYDKDF (reference sequence). This CDR3 spans 13 amino acids. V lost 8 bases to trimming and J lost 2 bases, with 11 bases between them.

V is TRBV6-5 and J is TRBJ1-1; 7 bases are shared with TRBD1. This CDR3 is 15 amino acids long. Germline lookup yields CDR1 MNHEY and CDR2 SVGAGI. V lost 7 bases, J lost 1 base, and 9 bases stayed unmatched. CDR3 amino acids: CASTPEGQRNTEAFF. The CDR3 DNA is TGTGCCAGCACCCCGGAGGGACAGAGGAACACTGAAGCTTTCTTT.

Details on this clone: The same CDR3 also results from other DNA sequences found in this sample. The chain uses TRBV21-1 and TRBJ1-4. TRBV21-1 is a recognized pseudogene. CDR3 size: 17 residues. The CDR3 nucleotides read TGTGCCAGCAGCAAGGATTACGGGGATGCAACTAATGAAAAACTGTTTTTT. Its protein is CASSKDYGDATNEKLFF.